This T cell receptor (beta chain) comes out of a study of blood T cell repertoires in COVID-19. About the study: The samples span acute and convalescent COVID-19 from the United States, Italy and Spain. Nucleic acid was either cDNA or gDNA, and it came from T cells, B-cell-depleted T cells, or PBMCs.

Per the authors' pipeline: Estimated nucleated cell counts came from reference gene primer amplification. This table comes from immunoSEQ multiplex PCR, and its TCRdb copy is limited to in-frame clones, with some not included. V and J calls and clone size come straight from that table; D and trimming were deduced from the DNA. Among roughly 83,000 clones listed, about 87% were seen once. The specimen sequenced was peripheral blood. This TCR derives from a man of 80 years or more with active or convalescent COVID-19.

The CDR3 DNA reads TGTGCCAGCAGCCCGCGACTAGCGGAATACAATGAGCAGTTCTTC. It codes for CASSPRLAEYNEQFF. The chain uses TRBV9 and TRBJ2-1, with 9 bases that match TRBD2. The trim removed 4 bases at V and 4 bases at J, leaving 6 bases unmatched. The CDR3 loop spans 15 amino acids. Germline V gene lookup returns CDR1 SGDLS and CDR2 YYNGEE.